Presented here are 21 T cell receptor beta chains from one specimen sequenced in a study of vaccination and CD4 T cells after COVID-19. The Oncomine TCR Beta short-read assay sequenced DNA from cultured CD4+ T cells. Each CDR3 protein is one row after TCRdb ran MiXCR on the PCR reads. The sample comprises about 12,000 distinct CDR3 sequences, roughly 36% of which are singletons, and around 20% rests with the top ten. These TCRs are of unknown antigen specificity. Treatment: roughly 10-day PBMC culture with coronavirus spike peptide pools or control peptides (ViraFEST assay). Specimen: cultured CD4+ T cells from blood. The receptors were sampled from a human donor with COVID-19.

This clonotype appeared a few times. The V and J genes are TRBV28 and TRBJ1-6; 9 bases align to TRBD1. The trim removed 5 bases at V and 14 bases at J, leaving 10 bases unmatched. The germline CDR1 and CDR2 sequences are MDHEN and SYDVKM. The length of the CDR3 is 14 residues. The DNA of the CDR3 is TGTGCCAGCAGTAGACAGGGGGGTTGGGTGGCCCTCCACTTT. Amino acids: CASSRQGGWVALHF. Combining the CDR3 with reference TRBV28 and TRBJ1-6 gives the whole variable domain DVKVTQSSRYLVKRTGEKVFLECVQDMDHENMFWYRQDPGLGLRLIYFSYDVKMKEKGDIPEGYSVSREKKERFSLILESASTNQTSMYLCASSRQGGWVALHFGNGTRLTVT.

The V and J genes are TRBV6-2 or TRBV6-3 and TRBJ1-5, with 11 bases fitting TRBD1. Germline assignment: CDR1 MNHEY and CDR2 SVGEGT. The CDR3 totals 18 residues. After removal of 7 bases from V and 2 bases from J, the junction contained 13 bases not matched to a gene. The CDR3 loop is CASTLSWTGGGGNQPQHF. The CDR3 DNA sequence: TGTGCCAGCACTTTGTCCTGGACAGGGGGCGGGGGCAATCAGCCCCAGCATTTT.

This clonotype was counted a few times. The chain uses TRBV15 and TRBJ1-2, with 7 bases that match TRBD1. CDR1 is LNHNV, CDR2 YYDKDF, per germline (reference sequence). CDR3 length equals 16 residues. V gave up 4 bases and J gave up 2 bases; unmatched junction bases: 10. CDR3 loop: CATSTDDRALNYGYTF. DNA of the CDR3: TGTGCCACCAGCACGGACGACAGGGCACTAAACTATGGCTACACCTTC.

This clonotype was seen only a few times. The CDR3 protein is CSASGGGGGETQYF. The CDR3 DNA follows: TGCAGTGCTAGTGGGGGTGGCGGCGGCGAGACCCAGTACTTC. The chain employs TRBV20-1 and TRBJ2-5; D may correspond to TRBD1 or TRBD2 (5 bases each). The CDR3 is made up of 14 amino acids. With 3 bases removed from V and 5 bases from J, the gap between germline ends came to 16 bases. Germline V gene lookup returns CDR1 DFQATT and CDR2 SNEGSKA (reference sequence).

V and J are TRBV18 and TRBJ1-1; D perhaps matches TRBD1 (5 bases). Trimming took off 4 bases at V and 5 bases at J, with 17 bases between the two ends. Germline CDR1 and CDR2: KGHSH and LQKENI. This CDR3 spans 15 amino acids. The CDR3 bases are TGTGCCAGCTCACAGCCCGGGGCAGGGAAGACTGAAGCTTTCTTT. Translation gives CASSQPGAGKTEAFF.

The chain uses TRBV20-1 and TRBJ1-6; no firm D call. The CDR3 has 15 residues. Trimming removed 6 bases at V and 4 bases at J, with 16 bases between. The germline CDR1 and CDR2 sequences are DFQATT and SNEGSKA (reference sequence). CDR3 sequence (DNA): TGCAGTGCGGAGGACCGAGACCATTATAATTCACCCCTCCACTTT. Amino acids: CSAEDRDHYNSPLHF.

The rearrangement uses TRBV15 and TRBJ1-1; TRBD1 aligns across 7 bases. Germline-derived CDR1 and CDR2 are LNHNV and YYDKDF (reference sequence). This CDR3 contains 14 residues. Trimming took 5 bases from V and 4 from J; bases not matched to a gene: 7. For the CDR3, the DNA is TGTGCCACCAGCCGGAACAGGGGAGGCACTGAAGCTTTCTTT. Translation: CATSRNRGGTEAFF.

The chain recombines TRBV19 with TRBJ2-7; the match to TRBD2 covers 9 bases. The CDR3 is 18 residues long. From germline, CDR1 is LNHDA and CDR2 SQIVND (reference sequence). Germline trimming cut 1 base from V and 7 bases from J; bases unmatched to any gene: 17. The DNA for the CDR3 is TGTGCCAGTAGTATAGGGAGAAGTGGGAGCGGGGGGCCGTGGGAGCAGTACTTC. Protein: CASSIGRSGSGGPWEQYF.

The chain recombines TRBV28 with TRBJ1-1; D gene ambiguous. The CDR3 consists of 12 residues. Trimming cost V 6 bases and J 1 base, with 6 bases left between them. Germline V CDR1 and CDR2: MDHEN, SYDVKM. The CDR3 spells CASRDGNTEAFF. As DNA, the CDR3 is TGTGCCAGCAGGGACGGGAACACTGAAGCTTTCTTT.

The chain employs TRBV5-4 and TRBJ2-5, with a tentative D call TRBD1 (5 bases). CDR1 and CDR2 (germline): SGHNT, YYREEE (reference sequence). V was clipped by 0 bases and J by 1 base, with 7 bases between them. CDR3 length: 14 residues. CDR3 in DNA: TGTGCCAGCAGCTTGGCAGGGATCCAAGAGACCCAGTACTTC. It is translated as CASSLAGIQETQYF.

This clonotype has only a few counts. The gene calls are TRBV11-2 and TRBJ2-5, with 7 bases that match TRBD2. The germline V gene encodes CDR1 SGHAT and CDR2 FQNNGV. There are 15 residues in the CDR3. The V and J ends lost 1 base and 4 bases, in that order; junction bases with no gene match: 6. The CDR3 loop reads CASSLGAGVGETQYF. CDR3 nucleotide sequence: TGTGCCAGCAGCTTAGGCGCGGGGGTTGGAGAGACCCAGTACTTC.

This rearrangement joins TRBV12-3 or TRBV12-4 to TRBJ2-2; D is possibly TRBD2 (5 bases). The CDR3 is 14 amino acids. V was cut by 3 bases and J by 5 bases, with 10 bases left in between. In DNA, the CDR3 is TGTGCCAGCAGTTTCGGGGTGGAGACCGGGGAGCTGTTTTTT. Translating gives CASSFGVETGELFF.

This clonotype appeared a single time. The chain has TRBV18 and TRBJ1-1; D is undetermined. Trimming removed 6 bases from V and 5 bases from J, with 16 bases in between. From germline, CDR1 is KGHSH and CDR2 LQKENI. The CDR3 is 14 amino acids. The CDR3 DNA sequence: TGTGCCAGCTCTACTGACACACTTAGGACTGAAGCTTTCTTT. The encoded protein is CASSTDTLRTEAFF.

The J gene is TRBJ1-6, the V gene TRBV6-1; D not resolved. Between the trimmed V and J ends, which lost 3 bases and 7 bases, there was a span of 4 bases. Germline V gene lookup returns CDR1 MNHNS and CDR2 SASEGT. The length of the CDR3 is 12 residues. CDR3 amino acids: CASSDPNSPLHF. The CDR3, as DNA: TGTGCCAGCAGTGACCCGAATTCACCCCTCCACTTT.

The chain recombines TRBV6-1 with TRBJ2-3; D remains ambiguous. This CDR3 contains 14 residues. Germline CDR1 MNHNS, CDR2 SASEGT. V was clipped by 7 bases and J by 0 bases, with 11 bases between them. CDR3 in amino acids: CASKVYSSTDTQYF. The CDR3 coding sequence is TGTGCCAGCAAGGTATATTCTAGCACAGATACGCAGTATTTT.

The chain combines TRBV28 with TRBJ2-7; 9 bases match TRBD2. Germline V gene lookup returns CDR1 MDHEN and CDR2 SYDVKM. The CDR3 spans 16 residues. Unmatched junction bases numbered 16, after V lost 7 bases and J lost 6 bases. The CDR3 DNA reads as TGTGCCAGCAACGCTCTCCCAAGGGCGGGGGGGCCCGAGCAGTACTTC. It codes for CASNALPRAGGPEQYF.

This clonotype occurred a few times. This chain uses TRBV6-5 with TRBJ1-6; 7 bases align to TRBD1. Germline CDR1 and CDR2: MNHEY and SVGAGI. V shed 2 bases, J shed 10 bases, and the junction held 8 bases outside the gene matches. This CDR3 region has 15 residues. The CDR3 DNA follows: TGTGCCAGCAGTTACGGCCCGACAGGGAACTCACCCCTCCACTTT. As protein: CASSYGPTGNSPLHF.

This clonotype was found a few times. CDR3 loop: CASSYSFVGTYEQYF. Here the CDR3 DNA reads TGTGCCAGCAGTTACTCTTTCGTCGGAACCTACGAGCAGTACTTC. The chain uses TRBV6-5 and TRBJ2-7; D not resolved. CDR3 length equals 15 residues. Germline V gene lookup returns CDR1 MNHEY and CDR2 SVGAGI. Trimming removed 0 bases from V and 2 bases from J, with 11 bases in between.

The rearrangement joins TRBV29-1 to TRBJ1-5; D is unclear. Trimming took off 4 bases at V and 0 bases at J, with 4 bases between the two ends. The V gene's germline CDR1 is SQVTM and CDR2 ANQGSEA. The CDR3 totals 12 residues. CDR3 DNA sequence: TGCAGCGTTGGTGGTAGCAATCAGCCCCAGCATTTT. It specifies CSVGGSNQPQHF.

This rearrangement joins TRBV12-5 to TRBJ2-5, with 9 bases fitting TRBD1. After removal of 5 bases from V and 4 bases from J, the junction contained 5 bases not matched to a gene. Looked up from germline, CDR1 is LGHNT and CDR2 is FRNRAP. This CDR3 spans 14 amino acids. CDR3 sequence: CASGHGTGRETQYF. The CDR3, as DNA: TGTGCTAGTGGTCATGGGACAGGGAGAGAGACCCAGTACTTC.

In this sample, this clonotype turned up a few times. This CDR3 reads CASSYYGSPLHF. The CDR3, as DNA: TGTGCCAGCAGTTATTATGGTTCACCCCTCCACTTT. V gene TRBV6-5 combines with J gene TRBJ1-6; D is ambiguous. CDR1 MNHEY and CDR2 SVGAGI come from the germline V gene. This CDR3 has 12 residues. V gave up 3 bases and J gave up 9 bases, with 6 bases separating them.